The clone carrying this TCR beta chain was detected only a few times. The data stem from a study of cytomegalovirus exposure and HLA in healthy donors. Germline CDR1 MNHNS, CDR2 SASEGT. Trimming removed 3 bases from V and 0 bases from J; junction bases left unmatched: 4. The CDR3 length is 15 residues. The PCR made use of 60 Vbeta and 13 Jbeta primers. This table comes from immunoSEQ multiplex PCR, and its TCRdb copy is limited to in-frame clones, with some not included. The sample has about 120,000 clones, 79% seen once. The source is a man aged 30 to 39 in good health and CMV-seropositive. Material for sequencing was PBMCs. The rearrangement links TRBV6-1 to TRBJ1-1; 7 bases agree with TRBD1. The CDR3 DNA follows: TGTGCCAGCAGTGACAGGGGACAGTTGAACACTGAAGCTTTCTTT. Amino acid sequence: CASSDRGQLNTEAFF.